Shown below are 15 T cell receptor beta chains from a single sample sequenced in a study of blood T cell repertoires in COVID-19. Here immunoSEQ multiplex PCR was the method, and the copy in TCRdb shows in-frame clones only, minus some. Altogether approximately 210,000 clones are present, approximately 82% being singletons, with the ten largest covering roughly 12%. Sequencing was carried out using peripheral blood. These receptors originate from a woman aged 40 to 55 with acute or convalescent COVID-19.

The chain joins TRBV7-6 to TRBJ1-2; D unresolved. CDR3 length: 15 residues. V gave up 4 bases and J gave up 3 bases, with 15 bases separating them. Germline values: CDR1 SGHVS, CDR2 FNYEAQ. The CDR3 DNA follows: TGTGCCAGCAGCTCCGTTCCGGGGTCTGACTATGGCTACACCTTC. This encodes CASSSVPGSDYGYTF. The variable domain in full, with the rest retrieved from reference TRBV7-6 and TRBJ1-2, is GAGVSQSPRYKVTKRGQDVALRCDPISGHVSLYWYRQALGQGPEFLTYFNYEAQQDKSGLPNDRFSAERPEGSISTLTIQRTEQRDSAMYRCASSSVPGSDYGYTFGSGTRLTVV.

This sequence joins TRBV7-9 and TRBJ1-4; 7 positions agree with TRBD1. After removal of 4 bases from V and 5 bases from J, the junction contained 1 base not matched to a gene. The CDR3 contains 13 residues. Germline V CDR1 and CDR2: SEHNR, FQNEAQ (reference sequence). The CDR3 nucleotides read TGTGCCAGCAGCTGGGGACAGAATGAAAAACTGTTTTTT. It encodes CASSWGQNEKLFF.

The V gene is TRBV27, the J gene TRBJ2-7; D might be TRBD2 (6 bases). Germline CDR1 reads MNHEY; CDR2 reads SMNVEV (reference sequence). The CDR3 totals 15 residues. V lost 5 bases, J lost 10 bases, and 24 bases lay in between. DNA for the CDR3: TGTGCCAGCAGTGCAATCGGCGGGGTGTTCCTAGACCAGTACTTC. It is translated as CASSAIGGVFLDQYF.

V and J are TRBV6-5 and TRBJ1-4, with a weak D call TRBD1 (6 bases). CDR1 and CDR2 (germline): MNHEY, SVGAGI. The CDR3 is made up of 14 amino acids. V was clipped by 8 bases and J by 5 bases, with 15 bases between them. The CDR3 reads CASGSTGKNEKLFF. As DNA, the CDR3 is TGTGCCAGCGGTTCCACAGGGAAGAATGAAAAACTGTTTTTT.

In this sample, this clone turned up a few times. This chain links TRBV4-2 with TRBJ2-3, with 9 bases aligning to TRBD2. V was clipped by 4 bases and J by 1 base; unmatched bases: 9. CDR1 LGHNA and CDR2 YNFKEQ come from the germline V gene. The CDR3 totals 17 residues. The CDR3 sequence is CASSPQAGGTGTDTQYF. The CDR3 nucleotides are TGTGCCAGCAGCCCTCAAGCGGGGGGAACTGGCACAGATACGCAGTATTTT.

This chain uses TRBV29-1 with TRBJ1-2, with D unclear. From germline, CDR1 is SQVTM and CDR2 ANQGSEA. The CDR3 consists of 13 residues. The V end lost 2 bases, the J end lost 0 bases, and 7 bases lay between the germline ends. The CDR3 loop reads CSVEKEPNYGYTF. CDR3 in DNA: TGCAGCGTTGAAAAGGAGCCTAACTATGGCTACACCTTC. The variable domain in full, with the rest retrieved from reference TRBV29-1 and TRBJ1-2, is SAVISQKPSRDICQRGTSLTIQCQVDSQVTMMFWYRQQPGQSLTLIATANQGSEATYESGFVIDKFPISRPNLTFSTLTVSNMSPEDSSIYLCSVEKEPNYGYTFGSGTRLTVV.

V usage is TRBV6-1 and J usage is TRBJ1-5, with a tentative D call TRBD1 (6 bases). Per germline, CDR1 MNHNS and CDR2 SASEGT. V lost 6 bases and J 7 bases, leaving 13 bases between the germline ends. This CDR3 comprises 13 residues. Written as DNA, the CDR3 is TGTGCCAGCAGGCACAGGGAAGGGCAGCCCCAGCATTTT. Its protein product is CASRHREGQPQHF.

CDR3 in DNA: TGTGCCAGCAGCTTAGAATCCGGGTCCAGAGCTTTCTTT. It encodes CASSLESGSRAFF. V gene TRBV7-9 combines with J gene TRBJ1-1; D is uncertain. The CDR3 has 13 residues. Germline CDR1 SEHNR, CDR2 FQNEAQ (reference sequence). V lost 1 base and J lost 10, with 13 bases in between.

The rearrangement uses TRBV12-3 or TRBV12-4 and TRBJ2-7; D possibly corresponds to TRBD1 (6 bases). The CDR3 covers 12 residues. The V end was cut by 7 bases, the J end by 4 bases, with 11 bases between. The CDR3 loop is CASKGERYEQYF. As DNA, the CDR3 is TGTGCCAGCAAGGGGGAGCGTTACGAGCAGTACTTC.

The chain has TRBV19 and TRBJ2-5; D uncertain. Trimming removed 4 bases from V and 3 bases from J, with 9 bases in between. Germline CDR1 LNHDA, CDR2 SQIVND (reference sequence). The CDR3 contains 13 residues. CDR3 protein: CASSRAVEETQYF. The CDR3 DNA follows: TGTGCCAGTAGTAGGGCAGTTGAAGAGACCCAGTACTTC.

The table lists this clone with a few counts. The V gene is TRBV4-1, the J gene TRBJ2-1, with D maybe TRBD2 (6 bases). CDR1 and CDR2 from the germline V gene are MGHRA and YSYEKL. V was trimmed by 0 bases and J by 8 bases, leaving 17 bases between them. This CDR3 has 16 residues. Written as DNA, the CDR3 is TGCGCCAGCAGCCAAGAGGGAGTGGGGACTGGGGATGAGCAGTTCTTC. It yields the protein CASSQEGVGTGDEQFF.

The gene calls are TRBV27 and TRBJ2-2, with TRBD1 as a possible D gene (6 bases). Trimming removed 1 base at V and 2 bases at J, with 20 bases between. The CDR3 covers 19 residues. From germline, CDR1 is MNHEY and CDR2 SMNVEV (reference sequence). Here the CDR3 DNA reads TGTGCCAGCAGTTTATTTAATTTTCGGGACATATTTAACACCGGGGAGCTGTTTTTT. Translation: CASSLFNFRDIFNTGELFF.

The CDR3 coding sequence is TGTGCCAGCACCAGGTTGGCTCTAGGGGAAGAGACAGATACGCAGTATTTT. Protein sequence: CASTRLALGEETDTQYF. J is TRBJ2-3 and V is TRBV11-3; possibly TRBD1 for D (5 bases). CDR3 length equals 17 residues. Germline V gives CDR1 SGHNT, CDR2 YENEEA. V dropped 7 bases and J dropped 3 bases, with 23 bases sitting between them.

The CDR3 is CASSLVLAGGADTQYF. CDR3 bases: TGCGCCAGCAGCCTAGTCCTAGCGGGAGGAGCAGATACGCAGTATTTT. The chain uses TRBV4-3 and TRBJ2-3, with 11 nucleotides matching TRBD2. The CDR3 length is 16 residues. V trimming: 4 bases; J trimming: 4 bases; junction bases outside the gene matches: 7. Germline V gene lookup returns CDR1 LGHNA and CDR2 YSLEER.

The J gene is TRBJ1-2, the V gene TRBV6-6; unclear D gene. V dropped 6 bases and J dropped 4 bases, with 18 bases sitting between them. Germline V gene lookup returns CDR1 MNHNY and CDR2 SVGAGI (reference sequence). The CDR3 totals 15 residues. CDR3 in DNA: TGTGCCAGCAGGGCCCGTGAGGGAGCTTCCTATGGCTACACCTTC. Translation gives CASRAREGASYGYTF.